This is a list of T cell receptor beta chains from one sample in a study of CD8 T cells in Susac syndrome. TCRdb re-called the immunoSEQ multiplex PCR reads through MiXCR, storing one row per CDR3 protein. The sample contains around 300,000 distinct CDR3 sequences, over 75% of which appear only once. The specimen sequenced was CD8+ T cells from PBMCs. The receptors come from a human donor with multiple sclerosis. The CDR3 runs from the conserved cysteine through the conserved F or W. Fields, in order: V gene, D gene, J gene, CDR3 protein, CDR3 DNA. The D gene is left open where the match is weak.

TRBV7-9,.,TRBJ2-7,CASSPRGGTYEQYF,TGTGCCAGCAGCCCGCGGGGCGGGACCTACGAGCAGTACTTC
TRBV30,.,TRBJ2-7,CAWSVFGGNEQYF,TGTGCCTGGAGTGTATTTGGGGGTAACGAGCAGTACTTC
TRBV7-2,.,TRBJ2-1,CASSPLYSYNEQFF,TGTGCCAGCAGCCCTCTTTACAGCTACAATGAGCAGTTCTTC
TRBV5-6,.,TRBJ2-5,CASSLSETQYF,TGTGCCAGCAGCTTGTCGGAGACCCAGTACTTC
TRBV20-1,TRBD2,TRBJ2-7,CSARDRKTSADEQYF,TGCAGTGCTAGAGATCGGAAGACTAGCGCGGACGAGCAGTACTTC
TRBV3-1,TRBD2,TRBJ2-1,CASSLVAGVGYNEQFF,TGTGCCAGCAGCCTGGTAGCGGGAGTAGGGTACAATGAGCAGTTCTTC
TRBV15,TRBD2,TRBJ2-3,CATQSPSGRLDTQYF,TGTGCCACCCAGTCCCCTAGCGGGAGATTAGATACGCAGTATTTT
TRBV7-9,TRBD1,TRBJ2-1,CASSGDRGLYNEQFF,TGTGCCAGCAGCGGAGACAGGGGGCTCTACAATGAGCAGTTCTTC
TRBV6-2/TRBV6-3,TRBD1,TRBJ2-6,CASTPGTGGGGANVLTF,TGTGCCAGCACCCCCGGGACAGGGGGGGGAGGGGCCAACGTCCTGACTTTC
TRBV4-1,.,TRBJ2-2,CASGETTGELFF,TGCGCCTCAGGGGAAACCACCGGGGAGCTGTTTTTT